Below are 29 T cell receptor beta chains sequenced from a single sample in a study of T cells in Graves' hyperthyroidism and ophthalmopathy (dated 2019 in TCRdb). Receptors were amplified or captured by multiplex PCR. The sequencer listed for this sample is Illumina HiSeq 2000. Amplification of TCR beta CDR3 regions was carried out from RNA transcripts. The first round of RT-PCR for the TCR CDR3 was performed with the HTBI primer set and the Qiagen OneStep RT-PCR kit. TCRdb redid the processing of the public reads, applying fastp at Q25 and MiXCR, and retained in-frame beta chains. A single entry per CDR3 protein holds the most common genes and DNA from its merged rows. Within this sample are 500,000 to 750,000 distinct CDR3 sequences, with 15% to 17% of them counted one time only. The ten largest clones capture approximately 7% of the sample. Sequencing used blood. The receptor set was obtained from a woman between 25 and 40 years old with Graves' hyperthyroidism.

This clonotype was picked up many times. V is TRBV6-1 and J is TRBJ2-1, with 8 positions matching TRBD1. Looked up from germline, CDR1 is MNHNS and CDR2 is SASEGT. The CDR3 contains 16 residues. Trimming took 8 bases from V and 5 from J; bases not matched to a gene: 14. This CDR3 is CASLRDRRGRDNEQFF. Written as DNA, the CDR3 is TGTGCCAGCCTCCGGGACAGGCGAGGGAGAGACAATGAGCAGTTCTTC.

This chain links TRBV2 with TRBJ2-1; 7 bases align to TRBD2. V lost 3 bases and J lost 6; bases outside the gene matches: 8. The CDR3 sequence is 15 residues long. Per the germline V gene, CDR1 is SNHLY and CDR2 is FYNNEI. The CDR3 spells CASSERLGLLNEQFF. The CDR3 region has the DNA TGTGCCAGCAGTGAGAGGCTGGGACTACTCAATGAGCAGTTCTTC.

This clonotype has only a few counts. The chain has TRBV7-2 and TRBJ1-1; D is unresolved. Germline V gene data show CDR1 as SGHTA and CDR2 as FQGNSA. This CDR3 has 15 residues. V dropped 2 bases and J dropped 1 base, with 11 bases sitting between them. The CDR3 region is CASSLSSTENTEAFF. In DNA form, the CDR3 reads TGTGCCAGCAGCTTATCATCAACTGAGAACACTGAAGCTTTCTTT.

V gene TRBV27 combines with J gene TRBJ2-5; TRBD1 matches at 10 bases. The CDR3 totals 15 residues. The V gene's germline CDR1 is MNHEY and CDR2 SMNVEV (reference sequence). The J segment lost 4 bases and the V segment lost 1 base, leaving 3 bases of the junction unmatched. CDR3 sequence: CASSLWGTGVETQYF. The CDR3 region has the DNA TGTGCCAGCAGTTTATGGGGGACAGGGGTAGAGACCCAGTACTTC.

V usage is TRBV20-1 and J usage is TRBJ2-1, with 11 positions matching TRBD2. V was pared by 1 base and J by 8 bases, with 7 bases of the junction left unmatched. Germline loops: CDR1 DFQATT, CDR2 SNEGSKA (reference sequence). This CDR3 has 15 residues. The CDR3 DNA sequence: TGCAGTGCTAGAGGACTAGCGGGGAATAGGGATGAGCAGTTCTTC. It specifies CSARGLAGNRDEQFF.

The genes are TRBV7-2 and TRBJ2-3; D is perhaps TRBD1 (5 bases). Trimming removed 4 bases from V and 0 bases from J, with 14 bases in between. The CDR3 runs to 16 residues. CDR1 and CDR2 from the germline V gene are SGHTA and FQGNSA. DNA for the CDR3: TGTGCCAGCAGCTCACCCGGAACAGGAAGCACAGATACGCAGTATTTT. Amino acid sequence: CASSSPGTGSTDTQYF.

V and J are TRBV9 and TRBJ1-3; possibly TRBD1 for D (5 bases). Germline CDR1 SGDLS, CDR2 YYNGEE. The CDR3 contains 16 residues. Trimming removed 4 bases from V and 0 bases from J, with 14 bases in between. CDR3: CASSPWDVSSGNTIYF. In nucleotides, the CDR3 is TGTGCCAGCAGCCCCTGGGACGTGAGCTCTGGAAACACCATATATTTT.

CDR3 DNA sequence: TGCAGCGTAGAACGTAGCGGGAGAGGGTCCTACGAGCAGTACTTC. Translated, it gives CSVERSGRGSYEQYF. The chain carries TRBV29-1 and TRBJ2-7; TRBD2 agrees at 9 bases. The germline gives CDR1 SQVTM, CDR2 ANQGSEA. The CDR3 is 15 amino acids. V lost 6 bases to trimming and J lost 1 base; unmatched junction nucleotides: 10.

This clonotype showed up many times. The V and J genes are TRBV5-1 and TRBJ2-7; the match to TRBD1 covers 9 bases. The CDR3 extends over 14 amino acids. The germline V gene has CDR1 SGHRS and CDR2 YFSETQ. Trimming cost V 0 bases and J 6 bases; bases outside gene matches: 4. The CDR3 here is CASSLGQGVIEQYF. The CDR3 nucleotides read TGCGCCAGCAGCTTGGGACAGGGGGTTATCGAGCAGTACTTC.

This clonotype was detected a few times. The chain links TRBV30 to TRBJ2-1, with D perhaps TRBD1 (5 bases). V lost 5 bases and J 6 bases, leaving 20 bases between the germline ends. Germline loops: CDR1 GTSNPN, CDR2 SVGIG (reference sequence). The CDR3 is made up of 15 amino acids. CDR3 residues: CAWHPDTDPRNEQFF. CDR3 DNA sequence: TGTGCCTGGCATCCGGACACCGACCCCCGCAATGAGCAGTTCTTC.

The chain employs TRBV7-9 and TRBJ1-2; possibly TRBD1 for D (6 bases). The germline V and J ends were trimmed by 5 bases and 0 bases, with 13 bases remaining between them. This CDR3 region has 15 residues. Germline V gives CDR1 SEHNR, CDR2 FQNEAQ (reference sequence). For the CDR3, the DNA is TGTGCCAGCAGCATTGATAGGGGGACTAACTATGGCTACACCTTC. It codes for CASSIDRGTNYGYTF.

This clonotype came up many times. The CDR3 DNA sequence: TGTGCCAGCAGCTTGGTAGGAGGGCCCGCCACTGAAGCTTTCTTT. Amino acids: CASSLVGGPATEAFF. This chain uses TRBV7-2 with TRBJ1-1; the D is unclear. Trimming shortened V by 3 bases and J by 4 bases, and 15 bases separated the two germline ends. Germline-derived CDR1 and CDR2 are SGHTA and FQGNSA. The CDR3 runs to 15 residues.

This clonotype was seen repeatedly, ten times or more. This rearrangement joins TRBV2 to TRBJ2-4, with a tentative D call TRBD2 (6 bases). The CDR3 runs 12 residues. CDR1 is SNHLY and CDR2 is FYNNEI in the germline V gene. The ends were cut back, 7 bases at V and 6 bases at J, with 10 bases in the middle. The CDR3 protein is CASIAGRNIQYF. The DNA of the CDR3 is TGTGCCAGCATTGCGGGGAGAAACATTCAGTACTTC. Full variable domain (missing parts from reference TRBV2 and TRBJ2-4): EPEVTQTPSHQVTQMGQEVILRCVPISNHLYFYWYRQILGQKVEFLVSFYNNEISEKSEIFDDQFSVERPDGSNFTLKIRSTKLEDSAMYFCASIAGRNIQYFGAGTRLSVL.

In this sample, this clonotype turned up a few times. The rearrangement uses TRBV7-9 and TRBJ1-1; D perhaps matches TRBD1 (6 bases). This CDR3 region has 15 residues. The germline gives CDR1 SEHNR, CDR2 FQNEAQ (reference sequence). The V and J ends lost 5 bases and 1 base respectively, with 14 bases between them. DNA for the CDR3: TGTGCCAGCAGCCGAGTCGGGGGCTCGAACACTGAAGCTTTCTTT. It is translated as CASSRVGGSNTEAFF.

This chain uses TRBV20-1 with TRBJ2-3; D call uncertain. Germline-derived CDR1 and CDR2 are DFQATT and SNEGSKA (reference sequence). V was pared by 0 bases and J by 4 bases, with 5 bases between. The CDR3 is 12 residues long. This chain's CDR3 is CSARDNSDTQYF. CDR3 DNA sequence: TGCAGTGCTAGAGATAATTCAGATACGCAGTATTTT.

This clonotype was seen only a few times. The chain combines TRBV7-2 with TRBJ2-4; D might be TRBD1 or TRBD2, each matching 5 bases. V lost 0 bases to trimming and J lost 3 bases, with 9 bases between them. Germline assignment: CDR1 SGHTA and CDR2 FQGNSA. CDR3 size: 15 residues. CDR3 DNA sequence: TGTGCCAGCAGCTTAGCGCCTGGGGGCAAAAACATTCAGTACTTC. It specifies CASSLAPGGKNIQYF.

This clonotype was seen repeatedly, ten times or more. The chain has TRBV30 and TRBJ2-3; tentative D call: TRBD2 (6 bases). In germline, CDR1 is GTSNPN, CDR2 SVGIG (reference sequence). Trimming took 2 bases from V and 1 from J, leaving 13 bases between them. The CDR3 has 15 amino acids. The CDR3 DNA sequence: TGTGCCTGGAGTACTCTAGCGCCAGGCACAGATACGCAGTATTTT. Protein: CAWSTLAPGTDTQYF.

This clonotype was counted ten times or more. This chain connects TRBV5-1 to TRBJ2-7; D remains ambiguous. This CDR3 region has 14 residues. Germline CDR1 and CDR2: SGHRS and YFSETQ. Trimming removed 4 bases at V and 2 bases at J, with 13 bases between. The CDR3: CASSLDVRPYEQYF. Here the CDR3 DNA reads TGCGCCAGCAGCCTGGACGTCAGACCCTACGAGCAGTACTTC.

This clonotype was seen a handful of times. The CDR3: CAIRRDRNYSPLHF. DNA for the CDR3: TGTGCCATCAGGAGGGACAGGAATTATTCACCCCTCCACTTT. The chain has TRBV10-3 and TRBJ1-6, with 8 bases aligning to TRBD1. Germline values: CDR1 ENHRY, CDR2 SYGVKD. The CDR3 loop spans 14 amino acids. J gave up 8 bases and V 6 bases, and 6 bases lay outside the gene matches.

This clonotype showed up just a few times. CDR3 loop: CASREGRSPYNEQFF. CDR3 DNA: TGTGCCAGCAGGGAGGGGCGGAGCCCCTACAATGAGCAGTTCTTC. The gene calls are TRBV6-1 and TRBJ2-1; D possibly corresponds to TRBD2 (6 bases). V lost 6 bases and J 2 bases, leaving 14 bases between the germline ends. Per the germline V gene, CDR1 is MNHNS and CDR2 is SASEGT. The CDR3 has 15 residues.

Only a few counts were recorded for this clonotype. The rearrangement links TRBV10-3 to TRBJ2-5; TRBD2 agrees at 12 bases. Germline lookup yields CDR1 ENHRY and CDR2 SYGVKD. This CDR3 has 15 amino acids. V was pared by 6 bases and J by 5 bases, with 7 bases of the junction left unmatched. The DNA of the CDR3 is TGTGCCATCAGGCGACTAGCGGGAGCGGGGGAGACCCAGTACTTC. As protein: CAIRRLAGAGETQYF.

This clonotype was seen many times. V usage is TRBV28 and J usage is TRBJ1-2; 8 positions agree with TRBD1. This CDR3 spans 13 amino acids. Germline lookup yields CDR1 MDHEN and CDR2 SYDVKM. Trimming cost V 7 bases and J 4 bases; bases outside gene matches: 5. CDR3 in amino acids: CASTGGAGYGYTF. CDR3 coding DNA: TGTGCCAGCACAGGGGGCGCAGGCTATGGCTACACCTTC.

The chain employs TRBV7-9 and TRBJ2-7; the match to TRBD1 covers 10 bases. The CDR3 is 16 amino acids. Germline V gene sequence: CDR1 SEHNR, CDR2 FQNEAQ (reference sequence). V lost 4 bases and J lost 3; bases outside the gene matches: 9. CDR3 in amino acids: CASSSNPDRGHYEQYF. The CDR3 nucleotides read TGTGCCAGCAGCTCCAACCCAGACAGGGGGCACTACGAGCAGTACTTC. Together with reference TRBV7-9 and TRBJ2-7, the CDR3 gives the full variable domain: DTGVSQNPRHKITKRGQNVTFRCDPISEHNRLYWYRQTLGQGPEFLTYFQNEAQLEKSRLLSDRFSAERPKGSFSTLEIQRTEQGDSAMYLCASSSNPDRGHYEQYFGPGTRLTVT.

This clonotype appeared many times. The chain links TRBV5-1 to TRBJ2-1; TRBD2 matches 9 bases. CDR1 and CDR2 (germline): SGHRS, YFSETQ. The CDR3 totals 17 residues. The junction had 6 bases not matched to a gene; V was cut back by 2 bases and J by 0 bases. CDR3 DNA: TGCGCCAGCAGCTTCGCTAGCGGGACGATCTCCTACAATGAGCAGTTCTTC. Encoded protein: CASSFASGTISYNEQFF.

CDR3 nucleotide sequence: TGTGCCAGCAGCCACAGCGGAGTCGGGCGCGGGAGGCAACAGAACACCGGGGAGCTGTTTTTT. It codes for CASSHSGVGRGRQQNTGELFF. The chain employs TRBV7-2 and TRBJ2-2, with 8 nucleotides matching TRBD2. The CDR3 length is 21 residues. V was clipped by 5 bases and J by 1 base; unmatched bases: 21. The germline V gene has CDR1 SGHTA and CDR2 FQGNSA.

The rearrangement links TRBV5-6 to TRBJ2-2; no definite D call. Germline V gene data show CDR1 as SGHDT and CDR2 as YYEEEE. V was cut by 4 bases and J by 4 bases, with 20 bases left in between. The CDR3 is 17 residues long. The CDR3 DNA reads TGTGCCAGCAGCCCCAGAGGTGGATGGCGGAGCACCGGGGAGCTGTTTTTT. It specifies CASSPRGGWRSTGELFF.

This clonotype was seen many times. The chain uses TRBV6-2 or TRBV6-3 and TRBJ2-1; 8 positions match TRBD2. J gave up 10 bases and V 8 bases, and 13 bases lay outside the gene matches. Germline V gene data show CDR1 as MNHEY and CDR2 as SVGEGT. This CDR3 contains 14 residues. DNA of the CDR3: TGTGCCAGCTACTGGACAGCGGGAGTTACAGAGCAGTTCTTC. Translated, it gives CASYWTAGVTEQFF.

This clonotype has at least ten counts. This chain links TRBV7-9 with TRBJ2-5; D not resolved. Per the germline V gene, CDR1 is SEHNR and CDR2 is FQNEAQ (reference sequence). Trimming took 0 bases from V and 7 from J, leaving 6 bases between them. The CDR3 has 12 amino acids. CDR3 region: CASSLAPGTQYF. Here the CDR3 DNA reads TGTGCCAGCAGCTTAGCCCCGGGGACCCAGTACTTC. The full variable domain, with the rest looked up from reference TRBV7-9 and TRBJ2-5, is DTGVSQNPRHKITKRGQNVTFRCDPISEHNRLYWYRQTLGQGPEFLTYFQNEAQLEKSRLLSDRFSAERPKGSFSTLEIQRTEQGDSAMYLCASSLAPGTQYFGPGTRLLVL.

There are many counts of this clonotype. The chain is built from TRBV28 and TRBJ2-1; 10 bases agree with TRBD2. This CDR3 has 16 amino acids. The germline V gene has CDR1 MDHEN and CDR2 SYDVKM. With V trimmed by 0 bases and J by 5 bases, 4 bases remained unmatched. CDR3 residues: CASSLWRLAGHNEQFF. The CDR3 DNA reads TGTGCCAGCAGTTTATGGAGACTAGCGGGCCACAATGAGCAGTTCTTC.